Listed here is a single T cell receptor beta chain. Its binding antigen is unknown. Base qualities are not at hand, and no much larger clone is one base apart. A second Seattle source provided samples from volunteer blood donors who had recovered from COVID-19. The collaborating institutions used their own protocols to collect whole blood in K2EDTA tubes. For TCRbeta analysis, collaborators shipped samples as frozen whole blood, isolated PBMCs, or DNA extracted from either of those sample types. The immunoSEQ Assay, a bias-controlled multiplex PCR, was used to amplify TCRbeta CDR3 regions from genomic DNA. Regarding the original processing steps: The number of nucleated cells in each sample was estimated from the amplification of reference gene primers within the assay. To quantify the absolute abundance of each unique TCRbeta CDR3 rearrangement, sequence reads were collapsed and filtered. For each sample, productive Simpson clonality was calculated as the square root of Simpson's diversity index over productive rearrangements. Not all clones reach the TCRdb copy of this immuneACCESS table, which keeps in-frame sequences only. Checked studies attribute under half of the gap to unresolved V genes and leave the rest unexplained. The V and J calls and clone size were taken over from that table, and D and trimming were inferred from the DNA. This sample is represented by about 300,000 clones; 85% to 90% of them were singletons. The top ten hold approximately 1.4% of the sample.

The sample comes from a study of blood T cell repertoires in COVID-19 (dated by TCRdb to about 2020). As for the study more broadly: Samples covering the acute and convalescent phases of COVID-19 were provided by collaborators in the United States, Italy and Spain. Where HLA class I and class II types were available, the types were taken from metadata supplied by the sample provider, not from assay-based typing. The repertoires were released in a freely available public database intended as a resource for research on the immune response to SARS-CoV-2. Deeply sampled blood TCRbeta repertoires from subjects exposed to, actively infected with, or recovered from COVID-19 were included in the dataset. The material from the prospective study consisted of cDNA or gDNA derived from T cells, B-cell-depleted T cells, or PBMCs. The samples were drawn from the first 160 participants of the ongoing ImmuneRACE study and from under 1,500 subjects provided by 6 global collaborators. Sample metadata almost always included a de-identified subject ID, COVID-19 status, age in years and sex. The paper's findings and limits, for the study overall: Clinical and demographic metadata were provided uncurated, with the amount varying by source and participant.

The V and J ends are trimmed by 2 bases and 5 bases, leaving 19 bases between them. Inclusive of the bounding cysteine and phenylalanine, the CDR3 is 16 residues long. Of the read, only the CDR3 DNA is kept; its 48 bases are in frame from base 1. CDR1 and CDR2 are read off the germline V gene as MNHEY and SVGAGI. The rearrangement joined TRBV6-5 to TRBJ2-7; a tentative D call is TRBD2 (5 bases match). The sample was peripheral blood. The receptor was derived from a woman between 40 and 55 years old who had recovered from COVID-19. The CDR3 protein sequence reads: CASSYQAGRLLDEQYF. The base sequence is TGTGCCAGCAGTTACCAGGCGGGCCGGCTATTGGACGAGCAGTACTTC.